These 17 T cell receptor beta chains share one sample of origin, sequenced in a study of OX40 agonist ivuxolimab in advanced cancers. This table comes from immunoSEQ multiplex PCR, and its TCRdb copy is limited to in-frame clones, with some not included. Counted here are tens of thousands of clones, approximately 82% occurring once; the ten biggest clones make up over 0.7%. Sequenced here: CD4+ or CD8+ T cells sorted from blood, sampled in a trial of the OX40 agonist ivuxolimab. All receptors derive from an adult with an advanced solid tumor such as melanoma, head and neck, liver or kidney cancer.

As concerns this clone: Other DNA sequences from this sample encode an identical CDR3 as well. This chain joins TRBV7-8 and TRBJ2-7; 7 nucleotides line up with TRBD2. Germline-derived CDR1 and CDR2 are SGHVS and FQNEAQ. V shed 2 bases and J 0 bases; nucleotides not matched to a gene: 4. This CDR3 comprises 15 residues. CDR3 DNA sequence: TGTGCCAGCAGCTTACGGCGGGGGAGCTCCTACGAGCAGTACTTC. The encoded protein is CASSLRRGSSYEQYF.

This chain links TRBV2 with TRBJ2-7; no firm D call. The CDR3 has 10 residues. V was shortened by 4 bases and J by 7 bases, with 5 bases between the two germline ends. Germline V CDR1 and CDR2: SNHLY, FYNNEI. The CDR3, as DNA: TGTGCCAGCAGTGGGGGTGAGCAGTACTTC. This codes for CASSGGEQYF.

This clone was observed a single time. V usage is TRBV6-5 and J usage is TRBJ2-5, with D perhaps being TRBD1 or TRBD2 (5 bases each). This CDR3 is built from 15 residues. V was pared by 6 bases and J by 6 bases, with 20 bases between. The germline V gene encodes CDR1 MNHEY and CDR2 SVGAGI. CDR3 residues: CASRYSSGQGKTQYF. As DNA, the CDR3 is TGTGCCAGCAGGTACAGCTCGGGGCAAGGAAAGACCCAGTACTTC.

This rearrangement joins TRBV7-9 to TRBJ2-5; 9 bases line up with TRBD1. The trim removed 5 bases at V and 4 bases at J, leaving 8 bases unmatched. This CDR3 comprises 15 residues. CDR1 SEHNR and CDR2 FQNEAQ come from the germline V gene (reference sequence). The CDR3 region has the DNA TGTGCCAGCAGCACCCAGGGACAGGGAAGAGAGACCCAGTACTTC. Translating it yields CASSTQGQGRETQYF. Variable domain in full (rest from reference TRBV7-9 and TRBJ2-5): DTGVSQNPRHKITKRGQNVTFRCDPISEHNRLYWYRQTLGQGPEFLTYFQNEAQLEKSRLLSDRFSAERPKGSFSTLEIQRTEQGDSAMYLCASSTQGQGRETQYFGPGTRLLVL.

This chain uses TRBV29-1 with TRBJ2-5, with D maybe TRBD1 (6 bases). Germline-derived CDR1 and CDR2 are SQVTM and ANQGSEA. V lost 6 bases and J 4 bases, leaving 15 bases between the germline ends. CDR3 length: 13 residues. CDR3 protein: CSVPRGTVETQYF. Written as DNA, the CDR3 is TGCAGCGTCCCCAGGGGCACGGTAGAGACCCAGTACTTC. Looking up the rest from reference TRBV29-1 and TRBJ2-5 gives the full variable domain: SAVISQKPSRDICQRGTSLTIQCQVDSQVTMMFWYRQQPGQSLTLIATANQGSEATYESGFVIDKFPISRPNLTFSTLTVSNMSPEDSSIYLCSVPRGTVETQYFGPGTRLLVL.

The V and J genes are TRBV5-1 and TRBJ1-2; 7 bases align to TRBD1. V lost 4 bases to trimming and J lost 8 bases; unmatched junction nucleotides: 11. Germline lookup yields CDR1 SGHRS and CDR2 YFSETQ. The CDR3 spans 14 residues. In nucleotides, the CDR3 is TGCGCCAGCAGCCCTAGGACAGGCATGGGCGGCTACACCTTC. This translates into CASSPRTGMGGYTF.

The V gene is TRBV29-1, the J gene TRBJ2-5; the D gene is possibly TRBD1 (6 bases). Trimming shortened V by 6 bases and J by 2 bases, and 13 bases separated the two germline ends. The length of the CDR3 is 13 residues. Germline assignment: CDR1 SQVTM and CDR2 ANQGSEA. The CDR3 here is CSVGGAEQETQYF. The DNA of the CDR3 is TGCAGCGTAGGGGGAGCGGAGCAAGAGACCCAGTACTTC.

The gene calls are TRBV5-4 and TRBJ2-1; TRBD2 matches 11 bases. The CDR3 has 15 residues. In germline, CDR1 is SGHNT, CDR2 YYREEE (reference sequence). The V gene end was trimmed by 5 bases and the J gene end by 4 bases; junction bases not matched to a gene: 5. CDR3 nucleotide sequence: TGTGCCAGCAGTACCGGGACTAGCGGTTACAATGAGCAGTTCTTC. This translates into CASSTGTSGYNEQFF.

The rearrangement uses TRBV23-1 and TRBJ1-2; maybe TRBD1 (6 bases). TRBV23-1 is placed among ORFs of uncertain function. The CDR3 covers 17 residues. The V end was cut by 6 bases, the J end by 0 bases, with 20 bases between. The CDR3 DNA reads TGCGCCAGCAGCCCCCGGGGGCCAGGACCAGCTAACTATGGCTACACCTTC. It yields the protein CASSPRGPGPANYGYTF.

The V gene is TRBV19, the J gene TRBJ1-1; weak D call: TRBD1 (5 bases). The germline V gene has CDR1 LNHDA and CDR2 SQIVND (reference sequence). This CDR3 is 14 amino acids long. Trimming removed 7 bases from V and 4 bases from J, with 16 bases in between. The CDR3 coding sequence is TGTGCCAGTATTTCAGGGTTACTCGGCACTGAAGCTTTCTTT. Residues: CASISGLLGTEAFF.

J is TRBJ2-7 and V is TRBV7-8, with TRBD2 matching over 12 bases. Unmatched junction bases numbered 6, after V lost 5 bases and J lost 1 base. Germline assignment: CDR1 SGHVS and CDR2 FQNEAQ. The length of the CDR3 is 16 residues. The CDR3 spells CASSMTSGGVSYEQYF. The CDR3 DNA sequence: TGTGCCAGCAGCATGACTAGCGGGGGTGTTTCCTACGAGCAGTACTTC. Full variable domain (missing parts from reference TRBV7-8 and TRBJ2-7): GAGVSQSPRYKVAKRGQDVALRCDPISGHVSLFWYQQALGQGPEFLTYFQNEAQLDKSGLPSDRFFAERPEGSVSTLKIQRTQQEDSAVYLCASSMTSGGVSYEQYFGPGTRLTVT.

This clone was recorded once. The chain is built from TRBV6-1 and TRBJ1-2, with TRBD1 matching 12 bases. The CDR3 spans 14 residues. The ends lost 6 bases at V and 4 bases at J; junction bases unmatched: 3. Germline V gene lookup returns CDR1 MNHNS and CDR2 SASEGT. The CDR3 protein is CASRGQGAVYGYTF. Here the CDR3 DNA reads TGTGCCAGCAGGGGACAGGGGGCGGTCTATGGCTACACCTTC.

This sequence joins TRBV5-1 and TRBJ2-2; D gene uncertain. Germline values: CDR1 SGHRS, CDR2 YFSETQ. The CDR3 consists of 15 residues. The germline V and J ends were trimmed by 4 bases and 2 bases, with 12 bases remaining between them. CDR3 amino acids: CASSPETSNTGELFF. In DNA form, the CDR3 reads TGCGCCAGCAGCCCGGAGACAAGTAACACCGGGGAGCTGTTTTTT.

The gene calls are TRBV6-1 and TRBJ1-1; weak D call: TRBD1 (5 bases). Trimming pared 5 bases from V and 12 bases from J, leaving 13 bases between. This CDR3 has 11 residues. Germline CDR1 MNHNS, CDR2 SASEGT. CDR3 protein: CASSYGATSFF. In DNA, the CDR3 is TGTGCCAGCAGTTACGGGGCAACGTCTTTCTTT.

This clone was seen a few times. The CDR3 region has the DNA TGTGCCTGGAGAGACCCCACCAGTAATGAAAAACTGTTTTTT. This sequence encodes CAWRDPTSNEKLFF. The chain employs TRBV30 and TRBJ1-4, with D uncertain. Trimming shortened V by 3 bases and J by 4 bases, and 12 bases separated the two germline ends. CDR1 and CDR2 from the germline V gene are GTSNPN and SVGIG (reference sequence). This CDR3 comprises 14 residues.

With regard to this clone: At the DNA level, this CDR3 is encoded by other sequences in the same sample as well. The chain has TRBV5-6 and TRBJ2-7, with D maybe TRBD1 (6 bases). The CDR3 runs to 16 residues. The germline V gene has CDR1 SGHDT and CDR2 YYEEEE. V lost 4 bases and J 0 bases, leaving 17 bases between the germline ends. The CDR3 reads CASSPPTGLSSYEQYF. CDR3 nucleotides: TGTGCCAGCAGCCCCCCGACAGGACTGAGCTCCTACGAGCAGTACTTC.

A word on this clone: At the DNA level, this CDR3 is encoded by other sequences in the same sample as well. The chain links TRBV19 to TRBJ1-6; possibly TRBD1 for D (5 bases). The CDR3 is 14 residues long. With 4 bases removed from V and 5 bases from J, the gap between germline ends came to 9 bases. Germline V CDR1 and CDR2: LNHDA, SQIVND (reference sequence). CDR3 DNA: TGTGCCAGTAGTACGGGACGGAATAATTCACCCCTCCACTTT. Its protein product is CASSTGRNNSPLHF. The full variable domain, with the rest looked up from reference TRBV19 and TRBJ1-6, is DGGITQSPKYLFRKEGQNVTLSCEQNLNHDAMYWYRQDPGQGLRLIYYSQIVNDFQKGDIAEGYSVSREKKESFPLTVTSAQKNPTAFYLCASSTGRNNSPLHFGNGTRLTVT.